This TCR beta chain originates from a study of T cells in women clearing cervical HPV infection (dated by TCRdb to the late 2010s). With regard to the full study: The cases were about two dozen women with histologically confirmed HPV16-related CIN3 or worse, and 2 of those women had invasive cancers. Controls were 25 or so women whose single incident HPV16 infection cleared within 12 months without precancer or cancer developing. Case blood was taken at the visit when the lesion was first identified, whereas control blood was taken when infection was no longer detected. Among cases, blood sampling occurred a median of roughly 150 days after lesion detection, with an interquartile range of about 90 to 200 days. HLA typing was available for only a few women, so HLA type could not be excluded as a confounder. This exploratory proof-of-principle case-control study, nested within the Guanacaste HPV Natural History Study in Costa Rica, compared TCR repertoires among women with different cervical HPV16 outcomes. Cases and controls were matched on age within five years and on year of sample collection. Cases had a median age of roughly 30 years compared with about 40 for controls, and baseline characteristics showed no significant differences between the groups. The parent cohort enrolled over 8,500 women aged 18 or older in Guanacaste, Costa Rica, in about 1993 to 1995 and followed the women for less than eight years. As quality controls, five blinded duplicates were added to each group, bringing the total to 60 or so samples made up of around 50 participants and approximately ten replicates.

V drops 1 base and J drops 6 bases, leaving 13 bases in between. There are 13 amino acids in the CDR3, from cysteine to phenylalanine inclusive. The DNA has 30 bases, all within the CDR3, and is read from base 1. In the germline V gene (reference sequence), CDR1 corresponds to DFQATT and CDR2 to SNEGSKA. Every participant had a single incident cervical HPV16 infection, and women with prevalent HPV16 infections were excluded. Cervical HPV DNA was detected by MY09/MY11 PCR, and genotyping was performed by dot-blot hybridization. About 15 mL of heparinized blood were centrifuged, and the buffy coat was aliquoted, frozen at -30°C, then stored at -80°C. QIAGEN kits were used to extract genomic DNA from buffy coat specimens. TCR beta CDR3 regions were amplified by multiplex PCR from an average of about 1.1 ug genomic DNA per sample using the immunoSEQ assay. To correct primer bias, the assay used a complete synthetic TCR repertoire to set an amplification baseline. The amplicons were sequenced using the Illumina platform. Per the original workflow: Sequences were error-corrected by clustering with frequency ratios and a modified nearest-neighbor algorithm and were then analyzed in the immunoSEQ Analyzer with IMGT gene definitions. At each rarefaction depth, TCR richness and evenness were averaged across 20 rarefaction repeats, and any sample with fewer sequences than the depth was left out. Wilcoxon rank sum tests with FDR correction were used to compare relative abundances of V, D and J genes between the groups. For the blinded duplicates, the intraclass correlation was 95.6% for TCR richness and averaged around 76% across about 64 gene segments. The table comes from immuneACCESS by way of TCRdb, which keeps in-frame sequences with V and J called. Part of the clones is missing from these tables; in studies checked, under half for an unresolved V gene and the rest for unknown reasons. V and J calls and clone size follow that table, whereas D and trimming were derived from the DNA. The table of this sample itemizes approximately 35,000 clones. The ten largest clones add up to approximately 7.8% of the sample.

A remark on this clone: What antigen it recognizes has not been identified. The read terminates 3 residues ahead of where the CDR3 ends, so the germline J gene completes it.

Broad study findings and their caveats: Random forest classifiers combining richness and V gene abundances distinguished cases from controls with an estimated AUC of approximately 0.8. TRBV6-7 relative abundance was lower in cases than in controls (roughly 0.12% versus 0.17%; Bonferroni P = 0.0008). The cross-sectional design could not show whether the associations came before the infection or were a result of it, and neither effector/memory subsets nor HPV-specific T cells were isolated. T-cell numbers per sample were unknown, so richness differences could reflect varying T-cell content rather than repertoire biology. Across sequencing depths, CIN3+ cases showed significantly higher TCR repertoire richness than controls, but evenness did not differ between the groups.

This sequence was found in a woman aged 18 to 75 with a cervical HPV16 infection that either progressed to CIN3+ or cleared (not recorded which). The chain employs TRBV20-1 and TRBJ2-7; the D gene is perhaps TRBD1, on 5 matching bases. Sequenced sample: blood buffy coat. The CDR3 corresponds to CSARASTGFEQYF. The DNA read from the CDR3 is TGCAGTGCTAGAGCCTCTACAGGATTCGAG.